This TCR beta chain was observed in a study of blood T cell repertoires in COVID-19. On the study more broadly: Sources were T cells, B-cell-depleted T cells, or PBMCs; the material itself was cDNA or gDNA.

In the study's own analysis: Estimation of nucleated cell counts relied on the amplification of reference gene primers. Only in-frame clones appear in the TCRdb table, and some are missing; sequencing was by immunoSEQ multiplex PCR. The DNA gave D and trimming, while V, J and clone size come from that table. The sample has 65,000 to 90,000 clones, 70% to 80% seen once. This TCR derives from a man between 65 and 79 years old with active or convalescent COVID-19. Source material: peripheral blood.

The CDR3 nucleotides are TGTGCCACTCGAAAGAACCCTGGACTAGCGGGGGGTGAGCAGTTCTTC. This gives the protein CATRKNPGLAGGEQFF. V usage is TRBV2 and J usage is TRBJ2-1; 14 bases are shared with TRBD2. CDR3 length equals 16 residues. The V gene end was trimmed by 10 bases and the J gene end by 9 bases; junction bases not matched to a gene: 14. Germline CDR1 SNHLY, CDR2 FYNNEI.